This entry lists 20 T cell receptor beta chains sequenced from one sample in a study of T cell responses to AZD1222 COVID-19 vaccine. The table came from immunoSEQ multiplex PCR; TCRdb's copy has only in-frame clones and leaves some out. The table has some 200,000 clones, 91% seen once; the top ten hold around 3.7%. The sequencing here drew on peripheral blood, taken 28 days after the second AZD1222 dose. These receptors all stem from an adult who received the AZD1222 COVID-19 vaccine.

J is TRBJ1-2 and V is TRBV9; TRBD1 aligns across 9 bases. The J segment lost 4 bases and the V segment lost 3 bases, leaving 1 base of the junction unmatched. Germline V gene lookup returns CDR1 SGDLS and CDR2 YYNGEE. The CDR3 has 13 amino acids. CDR3 amino acids: CASSETGGYGYTF. The CDR3 nucleotides are TGTGCCAGCAGCGAGACAGGGGGCTATGGCTACACCTTC.

The V and J genes are TRBV7-3 and TRBJ2-6, with D uncertain. The CDR3 loop spans 13 amino acids. Trimming took 8 bases from V and 4 from J, leaving 9 bases between them. Germline V gene sequence: CDR1 SGHTA, CDR2 FQGTGA. CDR3 protein: CASGEPGANVLTF. As DNA, the CDR3 is TGTGCCAGCGGGGAACCCGGGGCCAACGTCCTGACTTTC. Variable domain in full (rest from reference TRBV7-3 and TRBJ2-6): GAGVSQTPSNKVTEKGKYVELRCDPISGHTALYWYRQSLGQGPEFLIYFQGTGAADDSGLPNDRFFAVRPEGSVSTLKIQRTERGDSAVYLCASGEPGANVLTFGAGSRLTVL.

The rearrangement uses TRBV20-1 and TRBJ2-7; D uncertain. The CDR3 covers 10 residues. CDR1 DFQATT and CDR2 SNEGSKA come from the germline V gene (reference sequence). The V end was cut by 3 bases, the J end by 3 bases, with 3 bases between. The CDR3 nucleotides are TGCAGTGCTAGCAGCTACGAGCAGTACTTC. The encoded protein is CSASSYEQYF.

Here the CDR3 reads CASSLGQGALGRRQPQHF. The CDR3 DNA is TGTGCCAGCAGCTTGGGACAGGGGGCTTTAGGTCGTAGGCAGCCCCAGCATTTT. This sequence joins TRBV5-8 and TRBJ1-5; 10 bases match TRBD1. J lost 7 bases, V lost 0 bases, and 13 bases had no gene match. This CDR3 comprises 18 residues. Germline V gives CDR1 SGHTS, CDR2 YDEGEE.

This clone was observed a handful of times. This chain links TRBV28 with TRBJ1-5; D not certain. In germline, CDR1 is MDHEN, CDR2 SYDVKM. Trimming cost V 3 bases and J 0 bases, with 21 bases left between them. The CDR3 has 19 amino acids. CDR3 amino acids: CASSFPRGVGLYSNQPQHF. CDR3 nucleotide sequence: TGTGCCAGCAGTTTCCCTCGAGGAGTCGGGCTTTATAGCAATCAGCCCCAGCATTTT.

The chain recombines TRBV5-5 with TRBJ2-1, with 11 bases aligning to TRBD1. Trimming removed 4 bases from V and 7 bases from J; junction bases left unmatched: 7. From germline, CDR1 is SGHKS and CDR2 YYEKEE (reference sequence). This CDR3 has 15 residues. This CDR3 reads CASSAGTGGRNEQFF. DNA for the CDR3: TGTGCCAGCAGCGCCGGGACAGGGGGTCGGAATGAGCAGTTCTTC.

In nucleotides, the CDR3 is TGTGCCAGCAGTGAAGTTGGGGTAGGGAAGGCCGGGGAGCTGTTTTTT. Protein: CASSEVGVGKAGELFF. The gene calls are TRBV25-1 and TRBJ2-2; D ambiguous. The CDR3 runs 16 residues. From germline, CDR1 is MGHDK and CDR2 SYGVNS. V was trimmed by 2 bases and J by 6 bases, leaving 16 bases between them. The variable domain in full, with the rest retrieved from reference TRBV25-1 and TRBJ2-2, is EADIYQTPRYLVIGTGKKITLECSQTMGHDKMYWYQQDPGMELHLIHYSYGVNSTEKGDLSSESTVSRIRTEHFPLTLESARPSHTSQYLCASSEVGVGKAGELFFGEGSRLTVL.

The CDR3 protein is CSVLPGAGNTIYF. The CDR3, as DNA: TGCAGCGTGCTCCCTGGGGCTGGAAACACCATATATTTT. The rearrangement uses TRBV29-1 and TRBJ1-3; D gene ambiguous. CDR1 SQVTM and CDR2 ANQGSEA come from the germline V gene. Trimming pared 6 bases from V and 2 bases from J, leaving 11 bases between. CDR3 length: 13 residues.

The chain recombines TRBV27 with TRBJ2-7; 7 bases are a match to TRBD1. The ends lost 6 bases at V and 0 bases at J; junction bases unmatched: 5. The CDR3 is made up of 14 amino acids. Germline V gene sequence: CDR1 MNHEY, CDR2 SMNVEV (reference sequence). The CDR3 DNA is TGTGCCAGCAGCTACCGGGACAGCTCCTACGAGCAGTACTTC. As protein: CASSYRDSSYEQYF.

The chain is built from TRBV7-8 and TRBJ1-4, with TRBD1 identical over 7 bases. Germline CDR1 is SGHVS and CDR2 is FQNEAQ. The V segment lost 5 bases and the J segment 6 bases; nucleotides outside the gene matches: 12. The CDR3 runs 16 residues. CDR3 sequence (DNA): TGTGCCAGCAGCCCCGACAGGGTCGGGGAGCATGAAAAACTGTTTTTT. Its protein product is CASSPDRVGEHEKLFF. The whole variable domain, filled in from reference TRBV7-8 and TRBJ1-4, reads GAGVSQSPRYKVAKRGQDVALRCDPISGHVSLFWYQQALGQGPEFLTYFQNEAQLDKSGLPSDRFFAERPEGSVSTLKIQRTQQEDSAVYLCASSPDRVGEHEKLFFGSGTQLSVL.

This chain connects TRBV30 to TRBJ2-3; D perhaps matches TRBD2 (5 bases). The germline V gene has CDR1 GTSNPN and CDR2 SVGIG (reference sequence). The CDR3 extends over 12 amino acids. Deletions cut 2 bases from V and 5 bases from J, with 8 bases between. CDR3 in DNA: TGTGCCTGGAGTACCGGGAAAGATACGCAGTATTTT. This sequence encodes CAWSTGKDTQYF.

A note on this clone: Its ends do not fully match the called genes, so a read error is possible. The rearrangement joins TRBV7-7 to TRBJ2-1, with D maybe TRBD2 (5 bases). Germline CDR1 SSHAT, CDR2 FNYEAQ (reference sequence). This CDR3 contains 14 residues. The CDR3 nucleotides read TGTGCTAGCAGCGCGGCTGGACTCCGAGGTGAGCAGTTCTTC. Translated: CASSAAGLRGEQFF. The full variable domain, in which reference TRBV7-7 and TRBJ2-1 provide the parts outside the CDR3, is GAGVSQSPRYKVTKRGQDVTLRCDPISSHATLYWYQQALGQGPEFLTYFNYEAQPDKSGLPSDRFSAERPEGSISTLTIQRTEQRDSAMYRCASSAAGLRGEQFFGPGTRLTVL.

CDR3 in DNA: TGTGCCAGCAGTTTAAGCCAAACAGGGACTGAAGCTTTCTTT. Protein: CASSLSQTGTEAFF. The chain links TRBV28 to TRBJ1-1, with a tentative D call TRBD1 (6 bases). Trimming took off 2 bases at V and 5 bases at J, with 12 bases between the two ends. This CDR3 has 14 amino acids. Germline V lookup: CDR1 MDHEN, CDR2 SYDVKM.

The chain employs TRBV27 and TRBJ1-1, with 7 bases aligning to TRBD1. Germline V gene data show CDR1 as MNHEY and CDR2 as SMNVEV (reference sequence). The CDR3 spans 16 residues. V was pared by 4 bases and J by 0 bases, with 8 bases of the junction left unmatched. As DNA, the CDR3 is TGTGCCAGCAGTTCTTGGACAGGAACTATGAACACTGAAGCTTTCTTT. Translated: CASSSWTGTMNTEAFF.

The chain combines TRBV5-1 with TRBJ1-1; TRBD1 might be the D (6 bases). The germline V gene has CDR1 SGHRS and CDR2 YFSETQ. This CDR3 spans 14 amino acids. With 5 bases removed from V and 3 bases from J, the gap between germline ends came to 14 bases. Here the CDR3 DNA reads TGCGCCAGCAGATATGAAGGGGGAGACACTGAAGCTTTCTTT. This translates into CASRYEGGDTEAFF.

This chain connects TRBV7-8 to TRBJ2-7; TRBD1 might be the D (6 bases). The CDR3 is 17 amino acids. Germline V lookup: CDR1 SGHVS, CDR2 FQNEAQ. Trimming pared 6 bases from V and 0 bases from J, leaving 21 bases between. DNA of the CDR3: TGTGCCAGCAGTCTCTTATCGGGCAGGGGACCCTCCTACGAGCAGTACTTC. Encoded protein: CASSLLSGRGPSYEQYF.

The gene calls are TRBV9 and TRBJ1-5; no clear D. Trimming stripped 3 bases from V and 0 bases from J, with 10 bases between. Germline CDR1 and CDR2: SGDLS and YYNGEE. The CDR3 runs 15 residues. CDR3 nucleotide sequence: TGTGCCAGCAGCGCTGACATTTCTAGCAATCAGCCCCAGCATTTT. Protein product: CASSADISSNQPQHF.

This chain joins TRBV7-9 and TRBJ2-1; perhaps TRBD2 as D (5 bases). CDR3 length equals 15 residues. Germline CDR1 reads SEHNR; CDR2 reads FQNEAQ (reference sequence). Trimming removed 5 bases at V and 6 bases at J, with 17 bases between. CDR3 DNA sequence: TGTGCCAGCAGCCCCGGGGTAGCCATTGGCAATGAGCAGTTCTTC. The encoded protein is CASSPGVAIGNEQFF.

The CDR3 DNA reads TGTGCCAGCAGAAACCTGGGGACAGGGGCACGGGAGCAGTACTTC. Its protein is CASRNLGTGAREQYF. The V and J genes are TRBV5-4 and TRBJ2-7, with 10 bases matching TRBD1. Trimming cost V 5 bases and J 7 bases; bases outside gene matches: 12. Germline CDR1 is SGHNT and CDR2 is YYREEE (reference sequence). The CDR3 spans 15 residues.

The chain joins TRBV7-9 to TRBJ2-1, with 12 nucleotides matching TRBD2. Losses at the gene ends were 0 bases for V and 9 bases for J; bases not matched to a gene: 3. The CDR3 spans 15 residues. Germline assignment: CDR1 SEHNR and CDR2 FQNEAQ (reference sequence). The CDR3 loop reads CASSLALAGGAEQFF. The CDR3 coding sequence is TGTGCCAGCAGCTTAGCGCTAGCGGGAGGGGCTGAGCAGTTCTTC. The full variable domain, rest sourced from reference TRBV7-9 and TRBJ2-1, is DTGVSQNPRHKITKRGQNVTFRCDPISEHNRLYWYRQTLGQGPEFLTYFQNEAQLEKSRLLSDRFSAERPKGSFSTLEIQRTEQGDSAMYLCASSLALAGGAEQFFGPGTRLTVL.